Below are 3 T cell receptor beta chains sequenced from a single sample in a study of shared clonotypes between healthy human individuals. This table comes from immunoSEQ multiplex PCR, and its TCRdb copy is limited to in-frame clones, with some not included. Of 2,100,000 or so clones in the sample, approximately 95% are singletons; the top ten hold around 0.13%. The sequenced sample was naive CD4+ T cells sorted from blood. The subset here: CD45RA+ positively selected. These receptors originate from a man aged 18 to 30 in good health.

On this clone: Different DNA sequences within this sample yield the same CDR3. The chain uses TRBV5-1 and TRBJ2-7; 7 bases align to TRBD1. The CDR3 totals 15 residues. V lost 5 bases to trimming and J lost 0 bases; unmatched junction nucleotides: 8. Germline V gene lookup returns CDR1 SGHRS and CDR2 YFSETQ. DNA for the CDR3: TGCGCCAGCAGTCTGGTGGGACAGAGCTCCTACGAGCAGTACTTC. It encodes CASSLVGQSSYEQYF. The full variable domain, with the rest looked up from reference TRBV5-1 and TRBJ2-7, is KAGVTQTPRYLIKTRGQQVTLSCSPISGHRSVSWYQQTPGQGLQFLFEYFSETQRNKGNFPGRFSGRQFSNSRSEMNVSTLELGDSALYLCASSLVGQSSYEQYFGPGTRLTVT.

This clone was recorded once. In DNA form, the CDR3 reads TGTGCCAGCAGCTTAGATTTCGTACCGAACACTGAAGCTTTCTTT. This encodes CASSLDFVPNTEAFF. This chain connects TRBV7-6 to TRBJ1-1; D gene ambiguous. Trimming removed 1 base from V and 1 base from J, with 10 bases in between. The germline V gene encodes CDR1 SGHVS and CDR2 FNYEAQ. The CDR3 runs 15 residues.

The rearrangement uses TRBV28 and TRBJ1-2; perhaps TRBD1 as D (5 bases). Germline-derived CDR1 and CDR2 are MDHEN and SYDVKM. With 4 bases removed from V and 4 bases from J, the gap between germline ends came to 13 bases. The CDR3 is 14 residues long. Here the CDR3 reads CASSSGGVTYGYTF. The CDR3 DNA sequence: TGTGCCAGCAGTTCAGGAGGGGTAACCTATGGCTACACCTTC.